The present T cell receptor (beta chain) was sequenced within a study of low-dose radiotherapy and immunotherapy resistance in tumors. Looked up from germline, CDR1 is SNHLY and CDR2 is FYNNEI. With 6 bases removed from V and 0 bases from J, the gap between germline ends came to 18 bases. CDR3 length: 17 residues. Stated time point: before trial treatment. Both TCRalpha and TCRbeta chains were reverse transcribed with V-gene-specific primers. TCR amplification ran 15 to 20 PCR cycles using constant-region and V-primer adapter primers. Each CDR3 protein gets one entry after TCRdb re-called the reads with MiXCR. The table has about 82,000 distinct CDR3 sequences, under 20% seen once.

The starting material was PBMCs, obtained before treatment. This TCR was recovered from a male donor with prostate cancer. J is TRBJ1-3 and V is TRBV2; D is perhaps TRBD1 (6 bases). Here the CDR3 reads CASRTARGVSSGNTIYF. For the CDR3, the DNA is TGTGCCAGCAGGACAGCCAGGGGAGTGTCCTCTGGAAACACCATATATTTT.